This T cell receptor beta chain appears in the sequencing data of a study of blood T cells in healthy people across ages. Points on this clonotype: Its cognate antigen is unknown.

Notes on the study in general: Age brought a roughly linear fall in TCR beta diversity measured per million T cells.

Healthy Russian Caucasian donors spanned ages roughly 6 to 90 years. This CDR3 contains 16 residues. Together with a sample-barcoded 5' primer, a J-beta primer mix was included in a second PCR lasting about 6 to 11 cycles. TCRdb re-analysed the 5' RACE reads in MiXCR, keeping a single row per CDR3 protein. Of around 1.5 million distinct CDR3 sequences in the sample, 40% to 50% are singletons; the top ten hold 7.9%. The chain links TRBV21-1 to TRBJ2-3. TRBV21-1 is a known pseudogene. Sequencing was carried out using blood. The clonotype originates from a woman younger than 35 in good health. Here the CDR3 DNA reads TGTGCCAGCAGCAAAGCACGGAAGTCTAGCACAGATACGCAGTATTTT. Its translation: CASSKARKSSTDTQYF.